A selection of T cell receptor beta chains follows, all from one sample in a study of blood T cells in healthy people across ages. MiXCR, applied by TCRdb to the 5' RACE reads, yields one record per CDR3 protein. Here the sample spans approximately 600,000 distinct CDR3 sequences, 45% to 65% being singletons. Sample: blood. The receptors originated from a man aged 60 to 75 in good health. Both conserved end residues are part of each CDR3. Each record gives: V gene, clone size, D gene, J gene, CDR3 protein, CDR3 DNA. The D gene is left open where the match is weak. Clone size appears in some rows only: once, few, many, or a class for an expanded clone.

TRBV3-1	.	TRBD1	TRBJ2-6	CASSFGTGSPSGANVLTF	TGTGCCAGCAGTTTCGGGACAGGGAGCCCCTCTGGGGCCAACGTCCTGACTTTC
TRBV6-6	.	.	TRBJ2-7	CASSYRTQNYEQYF	TGTGCCAGCAGTTACCGGACTCAAAACTACGAGCAGTACTTC
TRBV28	.	.	TRBJ2-5	CASMVGGPGETQYF	TGTGCCAGCATGGTAGGGGGGCCGGGAGAGACCCAGTACTTC
TRBV11-2	.	TRBD1	TRBJ2-1	CASSSRDRGDNEQFF	TGTGCCAGCAGCTCCCGGGACAGGGGCGACAATGAGCAGTTCTTC
TRBV9	few	.	TRBJ2-3	CASSGTGTLSTDTQYF	TGTGCCAGCAGCGGGACCGGGACCCTCAGCACAGATACGCAGTATTTT
TRBV11-2	many	TRBD2	TRBJ2-1	CASSSGLAARNEQFF	TGTGCCAGCAGCTCAGGGCTAGCGGCTCGGAATGAGCAGTTCTTC
TRBV4-2	few	TRBD2	TRBJ2-3	CASSQARLAGGPDTQYF	TGTGCCAGCAGCCAAGCCCGACTAGCGGGGGGCCCAGATACGCAGTATTTT
TRBV6-1	.	.	TRBJ1-5	CASSDRKQPQHF	TGTGCCAGCAGTGATCGCAAGCAGCCCCAGCATTTT
TRBV4-2	.	TRBD2	TRBJ2-1	CASSSTGGQFF	TGTGCCAGCAGCTCTACGGGGGGGCAGTTCTTC
TRBV20-1	.	.	TRBJ1-4	CSARVPLGEKLFF	TGCAGTGCTAGAGTTCCCTTGGGCGAAAAACTGTTTTTT
TRBV2	.	.	TRBJ2-1	CASSERGGYNEQFF	TGTGCCAGCAGTGAGCGGGGTGGCTACAATGAGCAGTTCTTC
TRBV7-9	.	TRBD1	TRBJ2-5	CASSTRTGRLKETQYF	TGTGCCAGCAGCACAAGGACAGGGAGATTAAAAGAGACCCAGTACTTC
TRBV29-1	.	TRBD2	TRBJ2-1	CSGGLAGDGAQFF	TGCAGCGGCGGACTAGCGGGGGACGGTGCGCAGTTCTTC
TRBV9	.	TRBD1	TRBJ1-1	CASSPQGGGSNTEAFF	TGTGCCAGCAGCCCCCAGGGGGGGGGATCGAACACTGAAGCTTTCTTT
TRBV4-2	few	TRBD2	TRBJ2-3	CASSIRGLAGGTDTQYF	TGTGCCAGCAGCATCCGGGGACTAGCGGGGGGAACAGATACGCAGTATTTT
TRBV28	.	.	TRBJ2-7	CASSPGDRARRYEQYF	TGTGCCAGCAGCCCCGGAGACCGAGCCCGTCGCTACGAGCAGTACTTC
TRBV25-1	.	.	TRBJ2-5	CASSEPIAGGPIQETQYF	TGTGCCAGCAGTGAACCGATAGCCGGGGGGCCGATCCAAGAGACCCAGTACTTC